Described below is a single T cell receptor (beta chain) sequence and its context. The method was immunoSEQ multiplex PCR; TCRdb's version includes in-frame clones alone and lacks a portion of them. Here the sample spans 75,000 to 100,000 clones, roughly 96% being singletons. The record originates from a study of technical replicates of blood from a handful of donors. Germline V gene data show CDR1 as SGHRS and CDR2 as YFSETQ. Trimming at V came to 1 base and at J to 3 bases, leaving 2 bases not matched to a gene. CDR3 length equals 14 residues. The chain combines TRBV5-1 with TRBJ2-3; 7 bases agree with TRBD1. The sample consisted of T cells isolated from PBMCs. The sequence was obtained from a human donor in good health. The CDR3 spells CASSLLQGTDTQYF. The CDR3 bases are TGCGCCAGCAGCTTGCTACAGGGGACAGATACGCAGTATTTT. Drawing the rest from reference TRBV5-1 and TRBJ2-3, the complete variable domain is KAGVTQTPRYLIKTRGQQVTLSCSPISGHRSVSWYQQTPGQGLQFLFEYFSETQRNKGNFPGRFSGRQFSNSRSEMNVSTLELGDSALYLCASSLLQGTDTQYFGPGTRLTVL.